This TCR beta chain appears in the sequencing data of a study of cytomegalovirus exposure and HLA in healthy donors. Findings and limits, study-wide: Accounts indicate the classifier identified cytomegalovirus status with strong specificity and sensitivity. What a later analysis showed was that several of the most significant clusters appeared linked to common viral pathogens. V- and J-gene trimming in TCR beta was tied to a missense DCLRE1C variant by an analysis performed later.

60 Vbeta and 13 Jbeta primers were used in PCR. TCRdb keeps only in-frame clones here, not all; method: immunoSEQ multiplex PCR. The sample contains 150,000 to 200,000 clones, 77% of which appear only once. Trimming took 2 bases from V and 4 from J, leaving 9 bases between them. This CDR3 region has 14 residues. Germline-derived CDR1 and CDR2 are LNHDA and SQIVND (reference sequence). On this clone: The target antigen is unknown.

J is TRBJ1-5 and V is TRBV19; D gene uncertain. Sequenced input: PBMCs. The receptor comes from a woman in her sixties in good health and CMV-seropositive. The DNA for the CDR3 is TGTGCCAGTAGTATAATTCAGGATAATCAGCCCCAGCATTTT. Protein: CASSIIQDNQPQHF. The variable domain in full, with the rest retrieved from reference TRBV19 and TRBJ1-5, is DGGITQSPKYLFRKEGQNVTLSCEQNLNHDAMYWYRQDPGQGLRLIYYSQIVNDFQKGDIAEGYSVSREKKESFPLTVTSAQKNPTAFYLCASSIIQDNQPQHFGDGTRLSIL.